The following is a T cell receptor (beta chain) sequence with its context. This entry comes from a study of control samples from healthy donors and cancer patients. The germline V gene encodes CDR1 WNHNN and CDR2 SYGVQD (reference sequence). The CDR3 consists of 13 residues. With 11 bases clipped from V and 1 base from J, the junction kept 3 bases outside the gene matches. TCRdb keeps only in-frame clones here, not all; method: immunoSEQ multiplex PCR. This sample has roughly 160,000 clones, with about 95% found just once. The chain uses TRBV10-1 and TRBJ2-3; 10 bases agree with TRBD1. Source material: PBMCs. This TCR was recovered from a man in his fifties or sixties with colorectal cancer. CDR3 region: CASGQGGTDTQYF. The CDR3 DNA reads TGCGCCTCCGGACAGGGGGGCACAGATACGCAGTATTTT.